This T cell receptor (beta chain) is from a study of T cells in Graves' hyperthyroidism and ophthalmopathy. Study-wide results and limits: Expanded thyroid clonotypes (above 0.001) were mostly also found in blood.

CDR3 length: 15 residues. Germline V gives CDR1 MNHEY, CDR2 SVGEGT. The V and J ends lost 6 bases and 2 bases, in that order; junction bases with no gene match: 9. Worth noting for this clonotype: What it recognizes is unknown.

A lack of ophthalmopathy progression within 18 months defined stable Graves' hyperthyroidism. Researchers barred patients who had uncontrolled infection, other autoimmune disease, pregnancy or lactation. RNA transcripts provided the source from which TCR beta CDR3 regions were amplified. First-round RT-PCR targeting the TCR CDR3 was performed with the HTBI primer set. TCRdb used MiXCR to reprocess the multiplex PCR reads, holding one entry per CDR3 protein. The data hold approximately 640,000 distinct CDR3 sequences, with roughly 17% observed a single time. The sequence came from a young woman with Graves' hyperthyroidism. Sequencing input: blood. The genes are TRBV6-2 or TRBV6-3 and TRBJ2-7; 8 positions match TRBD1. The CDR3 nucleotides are TGTGCCAGCAGACACCAGACAGGGGTGGCCTACGAGCAGTACTTC. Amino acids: CASRHQTGVAYEQYF.